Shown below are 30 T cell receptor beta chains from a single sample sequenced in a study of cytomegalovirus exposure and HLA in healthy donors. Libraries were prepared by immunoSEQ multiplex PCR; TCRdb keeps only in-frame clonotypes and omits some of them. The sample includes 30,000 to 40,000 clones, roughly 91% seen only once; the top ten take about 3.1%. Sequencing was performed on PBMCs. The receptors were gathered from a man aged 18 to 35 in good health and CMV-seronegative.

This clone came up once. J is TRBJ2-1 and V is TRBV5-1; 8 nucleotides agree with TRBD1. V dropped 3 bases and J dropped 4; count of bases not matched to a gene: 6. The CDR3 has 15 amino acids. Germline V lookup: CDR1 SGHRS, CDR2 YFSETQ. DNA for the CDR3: TGCGCCAGCAGCTCAGGACAGGGTTTTTACAATGAGCAGTTCTTC. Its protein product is CASSSGQGFYNEQFF.

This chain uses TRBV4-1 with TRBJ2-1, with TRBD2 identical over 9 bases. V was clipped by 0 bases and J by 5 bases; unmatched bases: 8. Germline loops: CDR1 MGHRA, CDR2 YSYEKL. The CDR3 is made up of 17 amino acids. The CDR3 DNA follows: TGCGCCAGCAGCCAAGAGACTGGGCTAGCGGGGAACAATGAGCAGTTCTTC. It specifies CASSQETGLAGNNEQFF.

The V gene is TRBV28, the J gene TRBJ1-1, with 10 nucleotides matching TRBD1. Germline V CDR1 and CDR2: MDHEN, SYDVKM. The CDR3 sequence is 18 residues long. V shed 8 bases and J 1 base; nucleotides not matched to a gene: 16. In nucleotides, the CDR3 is TGTGCCAGCCCACAAAGTGGGGACAGGGGACAGGGGAACACTGAAGCTTTCTTT. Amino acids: CASPQSGDRGQGNTEAFF.

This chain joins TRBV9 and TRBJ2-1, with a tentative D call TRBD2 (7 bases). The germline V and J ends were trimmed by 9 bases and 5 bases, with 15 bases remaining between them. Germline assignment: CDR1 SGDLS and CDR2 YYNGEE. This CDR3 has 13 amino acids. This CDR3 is CATGERDNNEQFF. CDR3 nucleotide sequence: TGTGCCACGGGGGAGCGGGACAACAATGAGCAGTTCTTC.

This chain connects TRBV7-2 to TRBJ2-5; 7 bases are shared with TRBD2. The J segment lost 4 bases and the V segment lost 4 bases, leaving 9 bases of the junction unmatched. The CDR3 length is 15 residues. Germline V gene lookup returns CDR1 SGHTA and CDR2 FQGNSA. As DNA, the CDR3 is TGTGCCAGCAGCTCCCCTAGCGGATCAGGAGAGACCCAGTACTTC. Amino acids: CASSSPSGSGETQYF. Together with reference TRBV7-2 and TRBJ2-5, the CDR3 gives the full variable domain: GAGVSQSPSNKVTEKGKDVELRCDPISGHTALYWYRQSLGQGLEFLIYFQGNSAPDKSGLPSDRFSAERTGGSVSTLTIQRTQQEDSAVYLCASSSPSGSGETQYFGPGTRLLVL.

This CDR3 is CASSFAGEGEQYF. The CDR3 DNA sequence: TGCGCCAGCAGCTTTGCGGGGGAGGGGGAGCAGTACTTC. The chain carries TRBV5-1 and TRBJ2-7, with 7 bases identical to TRBD2. Losses at the gene ends were 2 bases for V and 7 bases for J; bases not matched to a gene: 6. This CDR3 contains 13 residues. Germline lookup yields CDR1 SGHRS and CDR2 YFSETQ.

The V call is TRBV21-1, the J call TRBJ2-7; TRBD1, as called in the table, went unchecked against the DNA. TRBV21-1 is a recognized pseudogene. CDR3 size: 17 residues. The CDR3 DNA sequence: TGTGCCAGCAGCAACGGCAGAGACAGGGGGGGTTCCTACGAGCAGTACTTC. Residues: CASSNGRDRGGSYEQYF.

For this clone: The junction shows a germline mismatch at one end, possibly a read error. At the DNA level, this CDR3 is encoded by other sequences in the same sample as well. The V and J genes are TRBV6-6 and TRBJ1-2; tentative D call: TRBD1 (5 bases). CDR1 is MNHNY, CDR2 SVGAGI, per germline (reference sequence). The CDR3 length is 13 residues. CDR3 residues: CASSSGDPYGYTF. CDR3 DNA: TGTGCCAGCAGTTCGGGGGATCCCTATGGCTACACTTTC.

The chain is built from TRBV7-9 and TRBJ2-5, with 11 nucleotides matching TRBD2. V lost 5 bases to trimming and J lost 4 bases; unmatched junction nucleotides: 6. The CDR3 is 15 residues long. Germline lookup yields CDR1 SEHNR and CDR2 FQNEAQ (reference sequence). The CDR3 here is CASSLLAGGVETQYF. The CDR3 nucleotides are TGTGCCAGCAGCCTCCTAGCGGGAGGAGTAGAGACCCAGTACTTC.

The CDR3 region is CASSLLAGLNEQFF. The CDR3 DNA reads as TGTGCCAGCAGCTTACTAGCGGGACTCAATGAGCAGTTCTTC. This chain joins TRBV7-3 and TRBJ2-1; TRBD2 aligns across 9 bases. The CDR3 is 14 residues long. Trimming at V came to 2 bases and at J to 6 bases, leaving 2 bases not matched to a gene. The germline V gene encodes CDR1 SGHTA and CDR2 FQGTGA.

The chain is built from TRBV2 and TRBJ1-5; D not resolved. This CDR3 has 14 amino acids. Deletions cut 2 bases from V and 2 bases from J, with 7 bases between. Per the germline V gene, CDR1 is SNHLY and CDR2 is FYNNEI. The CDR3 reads CASSESGRNQPQHF. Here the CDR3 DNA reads TGTGCCAGCAGTGAATCTGGGCGCAATCAGCCCCAGCATTTT.

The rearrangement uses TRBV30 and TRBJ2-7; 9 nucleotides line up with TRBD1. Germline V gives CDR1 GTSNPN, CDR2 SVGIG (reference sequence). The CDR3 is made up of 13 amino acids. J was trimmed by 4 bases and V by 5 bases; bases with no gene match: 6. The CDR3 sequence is CAWDGGQGYEQYF. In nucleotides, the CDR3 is TGTGCCTGGGACGGGGGACAGGGATACGAGCAGTACTTC.

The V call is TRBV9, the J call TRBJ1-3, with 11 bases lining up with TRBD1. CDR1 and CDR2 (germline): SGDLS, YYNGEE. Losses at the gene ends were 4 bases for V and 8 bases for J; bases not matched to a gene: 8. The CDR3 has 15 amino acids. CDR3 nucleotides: TGTGCCAGCAGCCCCGCCCGGACAGGGGGCCACACCATATATTTT. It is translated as CASSPARTGGHTIYF.

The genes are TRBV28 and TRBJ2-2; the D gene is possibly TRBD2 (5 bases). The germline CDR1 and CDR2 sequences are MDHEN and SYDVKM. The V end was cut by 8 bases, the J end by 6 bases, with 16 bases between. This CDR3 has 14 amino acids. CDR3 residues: CASRWGAVSGELFF. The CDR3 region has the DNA TGTGCCAGCCGATGGGGAGCGGTATCCGGGGAGCTGTTTTTT.

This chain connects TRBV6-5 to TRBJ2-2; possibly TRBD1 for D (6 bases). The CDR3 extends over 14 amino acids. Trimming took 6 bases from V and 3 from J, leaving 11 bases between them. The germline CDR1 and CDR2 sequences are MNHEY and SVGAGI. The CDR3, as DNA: TGTGCCAGCAGGCTCAGGGGTGACACCGGGGAGCTGTTTTTT. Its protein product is CASRLRGDTGELFF.

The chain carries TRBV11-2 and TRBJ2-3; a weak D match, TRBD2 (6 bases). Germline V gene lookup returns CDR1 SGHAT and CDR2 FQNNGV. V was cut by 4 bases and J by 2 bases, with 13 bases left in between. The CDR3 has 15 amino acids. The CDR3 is CASSWFGEATDTQYF. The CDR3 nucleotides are TGTGCCAGCAGCTGGTTCGGGGAGGCCACAGATACGCAGTATTTT.

The CDR3, as DNA: TGTGCCAGCAGTGAAGCGGGGACGGGAGGGGAGACCCAGTACTTC. The encoded protein is CASSEAGTGGETQYF. V is TRBV6-1 and J is TRBJ2-5, with 8 bases identical to TRBD2. Germline V CDR1 and CDR2: MNHNS, SASEGT. There are 15 residues in the CDR3. The trim removed 0 bases at V and 5 bases at J, leaving 5 bases unmatched.

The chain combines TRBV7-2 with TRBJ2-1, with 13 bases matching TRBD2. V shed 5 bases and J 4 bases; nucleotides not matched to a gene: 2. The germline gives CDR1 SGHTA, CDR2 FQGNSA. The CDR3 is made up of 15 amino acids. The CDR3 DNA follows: TGTGCCAGCAGCCTGGGACTAGCGGGATACAATGAGCAGTTCTTC. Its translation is CASSLGLAGYNEQFF.

CDR3 in DNA: TGTGCCAGCAGTTTCGAACTAGCGGGCACTGTAGGGGAGCTGTTTTTT. Residues: CASSFELAGTVGELFF. V usage is TRBV27 and J usage is TRBJ2-2; the match to TRBD2 covers 9 bases. Germline V gene data show CDR1 as MNHEY and CDR2 as SMNVEV (reference sequence). Losses at the gene ends were 3 bases for V and 8 bases for J; bases not matched to a gene: 10. The CDR3 spans 16 residues.

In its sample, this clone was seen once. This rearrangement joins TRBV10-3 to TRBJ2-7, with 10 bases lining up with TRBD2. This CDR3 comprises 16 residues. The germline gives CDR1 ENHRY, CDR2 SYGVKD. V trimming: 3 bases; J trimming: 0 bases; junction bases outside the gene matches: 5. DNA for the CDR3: TGTGCCATCAGTGACCCGGCTAGCGGGGGCTCCTACGAGCAGTACTTC. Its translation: CAISDPASGGSYEQYF.

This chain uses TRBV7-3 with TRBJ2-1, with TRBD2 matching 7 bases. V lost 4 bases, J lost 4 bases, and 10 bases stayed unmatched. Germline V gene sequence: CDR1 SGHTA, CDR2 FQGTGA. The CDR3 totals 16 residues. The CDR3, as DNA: TGTGCCAGCAGCTCTAACTCGGGACTAAGATACAATGAGCAGTTCTTC. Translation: CASSSNSGLRYNEQFF.

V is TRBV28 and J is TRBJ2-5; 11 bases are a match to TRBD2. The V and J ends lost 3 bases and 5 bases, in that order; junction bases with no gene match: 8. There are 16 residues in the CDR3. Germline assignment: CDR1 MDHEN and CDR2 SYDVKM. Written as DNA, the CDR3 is TGTGCCAGCAGTTTTACTAGCGGGAGTCGATGGGAGACCCAGTACTTC. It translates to CASSFTSGSRWETQYF.

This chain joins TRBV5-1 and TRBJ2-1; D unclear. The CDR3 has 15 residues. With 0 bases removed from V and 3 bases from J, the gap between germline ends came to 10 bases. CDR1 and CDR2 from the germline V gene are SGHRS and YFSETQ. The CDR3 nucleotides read TGCGCCAGCAGCTTGGGGGCCAGAGACTACAATGAGCAGTTCTTC. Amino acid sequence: CASSLGARDYNEQFF.

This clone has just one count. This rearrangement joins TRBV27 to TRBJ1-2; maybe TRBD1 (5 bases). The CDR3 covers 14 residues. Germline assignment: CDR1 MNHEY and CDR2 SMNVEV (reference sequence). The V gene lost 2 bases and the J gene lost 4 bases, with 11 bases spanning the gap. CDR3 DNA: TGTGCCAGCAGTTTACGGTTGGACACCTATGGCTACACCTTC. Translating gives CASSLRLDTYGYTF.

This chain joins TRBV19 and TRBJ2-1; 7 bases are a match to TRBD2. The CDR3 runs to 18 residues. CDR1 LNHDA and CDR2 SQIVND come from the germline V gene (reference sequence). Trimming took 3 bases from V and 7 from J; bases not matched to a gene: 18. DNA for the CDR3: TGTGCCAGTAGTATCCCCAGGGTCGCGGCGGGAGTCGTAAATGAGCAGTTCTTC. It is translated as CASSIPRVAAGVVNEQFF. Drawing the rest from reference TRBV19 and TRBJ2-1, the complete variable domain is DGGITQSPKYLFRKEGQNVTLSCEQNLNHDAMYWYRQDPGQGLRLIYYSQIVNDFQKGDIAEGYSVSREKKESFPLTVTSAQKNPTAFYLCASSIPRVAAGVVNEQFFGPGTRLTVL.

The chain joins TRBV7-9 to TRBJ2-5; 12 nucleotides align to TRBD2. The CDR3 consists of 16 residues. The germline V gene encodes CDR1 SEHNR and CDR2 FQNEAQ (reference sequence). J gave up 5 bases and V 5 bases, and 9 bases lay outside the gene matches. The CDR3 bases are TGTGCCAGCAGCCCCCGACTAGCGGGGGAGGGGGAGACCCAGTACTTC. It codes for CASSPRLAGEGETQYF.

CDR3 residues: CASSYSIGRSGLAFF. Here the CDR3 DNA reads TGTGCCAGCAGTTACTCGATAGGCCGGTCGGGGTTAGCTTTCTTT. The chain couples TRBV6-5 to TRBJ1-1; D unresolved. CDR1 MNHEY and CDR2 SVGAGI come from the germline V gene. The length of the CDR3 is 15 residues. V dropped 0 bases and J dropped 10 bases, with 18 bases sitting between them.

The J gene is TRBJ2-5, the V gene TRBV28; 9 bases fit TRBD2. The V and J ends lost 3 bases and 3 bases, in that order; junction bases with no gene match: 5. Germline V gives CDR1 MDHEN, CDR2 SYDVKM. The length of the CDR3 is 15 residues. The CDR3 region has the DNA TGTGCCAGCAGTTTCTATCTAGCGGGAAAAGAGACCCAGTACTTC. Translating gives CASSFYLAGKETQYF.

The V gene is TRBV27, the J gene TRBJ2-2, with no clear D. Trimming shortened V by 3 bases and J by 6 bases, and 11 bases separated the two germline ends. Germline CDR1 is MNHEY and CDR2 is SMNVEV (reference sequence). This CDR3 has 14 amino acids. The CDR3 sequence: CASSFPGRAGELFF. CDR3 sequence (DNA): TGTGCCAGCAGTTTTCCCGGTCGAGCCGGGGAGCTGTTTTTT.

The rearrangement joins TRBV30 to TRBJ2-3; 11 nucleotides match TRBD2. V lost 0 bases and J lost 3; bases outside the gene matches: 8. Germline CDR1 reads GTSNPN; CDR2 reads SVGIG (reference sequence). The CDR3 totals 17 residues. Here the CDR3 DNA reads TGTGCCTGGAGTGTGGGGCTAGCGGGGGGCCGAACAGATACGCAGTATTTT. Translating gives CAWSVGLAGGRTDTQYF.